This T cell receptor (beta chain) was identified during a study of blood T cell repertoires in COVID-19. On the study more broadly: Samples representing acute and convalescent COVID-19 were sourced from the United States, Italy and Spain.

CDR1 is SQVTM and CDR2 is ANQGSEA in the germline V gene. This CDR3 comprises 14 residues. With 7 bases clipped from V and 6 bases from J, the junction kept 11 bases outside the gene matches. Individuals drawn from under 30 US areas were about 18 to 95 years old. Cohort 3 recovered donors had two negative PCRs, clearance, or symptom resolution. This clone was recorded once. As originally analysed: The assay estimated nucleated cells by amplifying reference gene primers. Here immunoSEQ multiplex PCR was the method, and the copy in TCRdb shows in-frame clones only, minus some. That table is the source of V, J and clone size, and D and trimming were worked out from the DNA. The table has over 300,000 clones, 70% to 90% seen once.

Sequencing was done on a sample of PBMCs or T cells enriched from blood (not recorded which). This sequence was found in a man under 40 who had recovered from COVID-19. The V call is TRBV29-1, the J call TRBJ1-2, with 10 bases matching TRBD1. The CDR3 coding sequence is TGCAGCGCCACGTTGCGGACAGGGGGAAATGGCTACACCTTC. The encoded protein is CSATLRTGGNGYTF.